This TCR beta chain was documented in a study of T cell repertoires in cytomegalovirus infection. Study at large: Shared public TCR beta signatures pointed to both CMV infection and a matching HLA type.

General study results and limits: Cumulative frequency of public TCR beta families picked out carriers of CMV plus the relevant HLA.

TCRdb fed the reads into MiXCR, producing one record per CDR3 protein. Of about 160,000 distinct CDR3 sequences listed, about a sixth are singletons. The length of the CDR3 is 14 residues. V dropped 1 base and J dropped 4 bases, with 10 bases sitting between them. Germline CDR1 reads LGHNA; CDR2 reads YNFKEQ. A note on this clonotype: The antigen is undetermined.

The sequence was obtained from a human donor in good health (CMV status not recorded). Some clones in this sample may be carry-over from other donors' samples. The genes are TRBV4-2 and TRBJ1-1; D perhaps matches TRBD1 (5 bases). Material: CD8+ T cells from PBMCs. This CDR3 reads CASSQVTGLTEAFF. In DNA form, the CDR3 reads TGTGCCAGCAGCCAAGTAACAGGACTCACTGAAGCTTTCTTT.